This TCR beta chain was sequenced in a study of T cells in Graves' hyperthyroidism and ophthalmopathy. The study's findings and limits: Among clonotypes expanded in thyroid above 0.001, most were also found in blood.

Concerning this clonotype: The antigen is undetermined.

What was amplified from RNA transcripts were TCR beta CDR3 regions. When the TCR CDR3 underwent first-round RT-PCR, the HTBI primer set was used. Each CDR3 protein gets one entry after TCRdb re-called the multiplex PCR reads with MiXCR. Altogether around 190,000 distinct CDR3 sequences are present, about 15% being singletons, with the ten largest covering around 48%. Newly diagnosed hyperthyroidism, duration under 2 months, in patients aged 18 to 65. Patients were excluded because of uncontrolled infection, other autoimmune disease, pregnancy or lactation. Germline loops: CDR1 LGHNA, CDR2 YNFKEQ. The CDR3 covers 16 residues. The V end lost 0 bases, the J end lost 4 bases, and 15 bases lay between the germline ends.

The chain joins TRBV4-2 to TRBJ2-5; TRBD1 is a possible D gene (5 bases). Sequenced input: blood. The sequence was collected from a woman in her forties or fifties with Graves' hyperthyroidism. The CDR3 reads CASSQDRLQGAETQYF. CDR3 nucleotide sequence: TGTGCCAGCAGCCAAGATCGTTTGCAGGGCGCAGAGACCCAGTACTTC.